This TCR beta chain was captured by sequencing in a study of T cells expressing NK-cell markers. Turning to the study itself: One of the eight sequenced donors was seronegative, whereas the other seven were HCMV-seropositive. General study results and limits: There were a handful of donors in whom these clonotypes also led the CD3+CD56-NKG2C+ fraction. The study found dominant NKG2C+ clonotypes at roughly 1.0-8% of CD8+ T cells in about 6 donors.

CDR1 is LNHNV, CDR2 YYDKDF, per germline (reference sequence). CDR3 length equals 15 residues. About this clonotype: What it binds is not known.

Following a re-call of the 5' RACE reads, TCRdb has one entry per CDR3 protein and lacks DNA. This table lists about 460,000 distinct CDR3 sequences. Sequenced material: blood T cells: a sorted CD56 or NKG2C T cell subset, CD4+ or CD8+ T cells, or bulk PBMC T cells (not recorded which). This chain uses TRBV15 with TRBJ2-3. This receptor was taken from a woman in her forties or fifties in good health. The CDR3: CATSRAAVSTDTQYF.